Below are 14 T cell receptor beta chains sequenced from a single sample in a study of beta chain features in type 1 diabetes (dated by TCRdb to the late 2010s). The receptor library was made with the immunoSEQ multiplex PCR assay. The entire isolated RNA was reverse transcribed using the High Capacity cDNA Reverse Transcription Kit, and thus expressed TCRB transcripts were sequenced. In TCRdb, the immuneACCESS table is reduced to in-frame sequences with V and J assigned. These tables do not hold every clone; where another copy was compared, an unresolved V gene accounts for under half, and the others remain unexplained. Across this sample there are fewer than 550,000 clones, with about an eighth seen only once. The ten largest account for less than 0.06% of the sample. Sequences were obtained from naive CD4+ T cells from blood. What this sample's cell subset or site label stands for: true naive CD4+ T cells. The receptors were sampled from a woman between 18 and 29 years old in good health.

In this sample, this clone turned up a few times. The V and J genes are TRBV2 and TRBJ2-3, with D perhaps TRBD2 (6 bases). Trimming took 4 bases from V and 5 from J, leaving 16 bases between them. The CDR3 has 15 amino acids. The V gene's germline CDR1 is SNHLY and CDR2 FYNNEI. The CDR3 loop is CASSADYTQGDTQYF. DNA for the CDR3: TGTGCCAGCAGTGCGGACTATACCCAGGGAGATACGCAGTATTTT.

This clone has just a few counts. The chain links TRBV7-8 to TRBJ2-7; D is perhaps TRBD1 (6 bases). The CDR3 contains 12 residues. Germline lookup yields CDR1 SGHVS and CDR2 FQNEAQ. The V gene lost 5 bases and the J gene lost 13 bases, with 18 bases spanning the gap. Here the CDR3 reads CASSTYRDIDYF. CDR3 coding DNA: TGTGCCAGCAGCACCTACCGGGACATTGACTACTTC.

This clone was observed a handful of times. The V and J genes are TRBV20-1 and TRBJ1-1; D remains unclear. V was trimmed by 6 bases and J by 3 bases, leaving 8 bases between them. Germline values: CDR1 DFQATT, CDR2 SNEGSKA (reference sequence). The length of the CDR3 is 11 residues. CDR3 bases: TGCAGTGCCCCCCGGCACACTGAAGCTTTCTTT. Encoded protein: CSAPRHTEAFF.

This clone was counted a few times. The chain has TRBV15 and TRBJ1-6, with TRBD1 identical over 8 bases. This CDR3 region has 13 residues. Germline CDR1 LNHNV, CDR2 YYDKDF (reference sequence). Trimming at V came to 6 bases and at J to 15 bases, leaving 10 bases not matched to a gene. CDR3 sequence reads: CATRQDRVSGLHF. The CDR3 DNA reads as TGTGCCACCAGGCAGGACAGGGTTAGCGGCCTCCACTTT.

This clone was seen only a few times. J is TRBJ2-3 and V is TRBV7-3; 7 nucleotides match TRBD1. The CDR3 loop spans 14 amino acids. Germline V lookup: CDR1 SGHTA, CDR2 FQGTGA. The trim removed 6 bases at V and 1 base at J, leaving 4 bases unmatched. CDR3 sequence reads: CASSRDRGTDTQYF. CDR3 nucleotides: TGTGCCAGCAGTCGCGACAGGGGCACAGATACGCAGTATTTT. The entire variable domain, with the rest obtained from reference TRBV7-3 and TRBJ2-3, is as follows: GAGVSQTPSNKVTEKGKYVELRCDPISGHTALYWYRQSLGQGPEFLIYFQGTGAADDSGLPNDRFFAVRPEGSVSTLKIQRTERGDSAVYLCASSRDRGTDTQYFGPGTRLTVL.

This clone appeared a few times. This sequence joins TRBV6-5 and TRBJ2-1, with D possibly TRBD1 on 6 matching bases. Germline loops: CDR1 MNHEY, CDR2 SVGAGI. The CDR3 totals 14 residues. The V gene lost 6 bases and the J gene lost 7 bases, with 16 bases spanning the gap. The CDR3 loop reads CASRGQPSPNEQFF. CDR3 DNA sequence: TGTGCCAGCAGGGGACAACCCTCTCCTAATGAGCAGTTCTTC.

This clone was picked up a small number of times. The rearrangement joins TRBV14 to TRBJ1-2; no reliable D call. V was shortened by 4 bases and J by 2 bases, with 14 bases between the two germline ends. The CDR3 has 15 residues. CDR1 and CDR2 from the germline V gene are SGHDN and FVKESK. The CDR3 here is CASSPSWLSNYGYTF. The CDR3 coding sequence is TGTGCCAGCAGCCCATCATGGCTCTCCAACTATGGCTACACCTTC. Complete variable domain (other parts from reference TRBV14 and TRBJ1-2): EAGVTQFPSHSVIEKGQTVTLRCDPISGHDNLYWYRRVMGKEIKFLLHFVKESKQDESGMPNNRFLAERTGGTYSTLKVQPAELEDSGVYFCASSPSWLSNYGYTFGSGTRLTVV.

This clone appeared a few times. This chain's CDR3 is CASSSDSGYGYTF. CDR3 in DNA: TGCGCCAGCAGCTCGGACAGCGGATATGGCTACACCTTC. The rearrangement joins TRBV5-1 to TRBJ1-2; D is possibly TRBD1 (6 bases). The CDR3 covers 13 residues. Deletions cut 3 bases from V and 5 bases from J, with 11 bases between. The germline gives CDR1 SGHRS, CDR2 YFSETQ.

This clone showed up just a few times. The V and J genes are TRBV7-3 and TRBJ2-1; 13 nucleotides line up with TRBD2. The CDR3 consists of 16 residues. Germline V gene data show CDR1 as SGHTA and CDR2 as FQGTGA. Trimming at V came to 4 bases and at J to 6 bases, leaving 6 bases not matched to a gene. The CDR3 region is CASSSRTSGSVNEQFF. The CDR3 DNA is TGTGCCAGCAGCTCCCGGACTAGCGGGAGTGTCAATGAGCAGTTCTTC.

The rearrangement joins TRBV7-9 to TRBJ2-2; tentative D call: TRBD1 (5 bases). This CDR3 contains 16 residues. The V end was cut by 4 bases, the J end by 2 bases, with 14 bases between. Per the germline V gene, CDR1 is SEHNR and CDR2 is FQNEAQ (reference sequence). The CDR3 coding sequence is TGTGCCAGCAGCTCATCGAAGACAGCAAACACCGGGGAGCTGTTTTTT. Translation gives CASSSSKTANTGELFF.

CDR3 sequence (DNA): TGTGCCAGCAGCTTCGCACTAGCCACCTACAATGAGCAGTTCTTC. It is translated as CASSFALATYNEQFF. The chain couples TRBV5-4 to TRBJ2-1; D might be TRBD2 (6 bases). This CDR3 is built from 15 residues. The germline V gene encodes CDR1 SGHNT and CDR2 YYREEE (reference sequence). V lost 2 bases, J lost 2 bases, and 11 bases lay in between.

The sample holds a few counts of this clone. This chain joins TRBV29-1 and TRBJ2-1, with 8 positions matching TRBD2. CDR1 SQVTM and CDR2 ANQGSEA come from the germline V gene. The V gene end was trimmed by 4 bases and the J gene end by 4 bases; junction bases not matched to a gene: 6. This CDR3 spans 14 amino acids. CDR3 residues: CSVGVLAAYNEQFF. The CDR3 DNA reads TGCAGCGTTGGAGTACTAGCGGCTTACAATGAGCAGTTCTTC.

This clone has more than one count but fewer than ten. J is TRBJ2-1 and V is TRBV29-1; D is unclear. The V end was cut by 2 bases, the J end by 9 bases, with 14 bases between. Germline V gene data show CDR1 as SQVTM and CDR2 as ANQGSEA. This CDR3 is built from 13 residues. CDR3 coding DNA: TGCAGCGTTGAAAAGAGGAGTAGGGTTGAGCAGTTCTTC. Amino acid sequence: CSVEKRSRVEQFF.

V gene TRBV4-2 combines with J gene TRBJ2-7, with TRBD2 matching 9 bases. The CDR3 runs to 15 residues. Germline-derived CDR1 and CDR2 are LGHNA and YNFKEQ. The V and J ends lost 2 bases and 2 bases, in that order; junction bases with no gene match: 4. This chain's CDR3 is CASSQIAGAPYEQYF. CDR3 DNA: TGTGCCAGCAGCCAAATAGCGGGAGCCCCCTACGAGCAGTACTTC.